This T cell receptor (beta chain) was identified in a study of T cell responses to AZD1222 COVID-19 vaccine. Whole-study findings and limits: AZD1222 recipients seropositive at baseline numbered only 5 to 7. The donor cohort was predominantly white British with a female majority, and clonal diversity may have been underestimated.

This clone was observed a single time. Its antigen is as yet unknown. Produced via immunoSEQ multiplex PCR; TCRdb's table is partial and in-frame only. The sample lists around 120,000 clones, 85% to 95% occurring once. Germline values: CDR1 LNHNV, CDR2 YYDKDF (reference sequence). Trimming removed 3 bases at V and 3 bases at J, with 9 bases between. The CDR3 totals 14 residues. The genes are TRBV15 and TRBJ1-5, with a tentative D call TRBD1 (6 bases). The starting material was peripheral blood, obtained 28 days after the second AZD1222 dose. This receptor was obtained from an adult who received the AZD1222 COVID-19 vaccine. In nucleotides, the CDR3 is TGTGCCACCAGCAGGCACAGGGACAATCAGCCCCAGCATTTT. Translating gives CATSRHRDNQPQHF.